This passage covers 15 T cell receptor beta chains from one sample sequenced in a study of liver allograft versus peripheral blood T cells. The wider study: The authors compared T cell receptor repertoires in transplanted livers with recipients' peripheral blood repertoires.

TCRdb passed the reads through MiXCR, listing each CDR3 protein once. This table has over 5,500 distinct CDR3 sequences, 18% appearing once. These receptors all come from a human patient who had a liver transplant. Certain T cells may be donor cells from the graft.

This clonotype qualifies as medium-sized. The chain employs TRBV18 and TRBJ1-2, with D uncertain. Trimming pared 0 bases from V and 4 bases from J, leaving 12 bases between. Germline-derived CDR1 and CDR2 are KGHSH and LQKENI. This CDR3 is 15 amino acids long. CDR3 sequence (DNA): TGTGCCAGCTCACCACCCCAGACGGACTTCTATGGCTACACCTTC. It translates to CASSPPQTDFYGYTF. Based on the CDR3 plus reference TRBV18 and TRBJ1-2, the full variable domain is NAGVMQNPRHLVRRRGQEARLRCSPMKGHSHVYWYRQLPEEGLKFMVYLQKENIIDESGMPKERFSAEFPKEGPSILRIQQVVRGDSAAYFCASSPPQTDFYGYTFGSGTRLTVV.

By share, this clonotype counts as medium-sized. V gene TRBV6-2 or TRBV6-3 combines with J gene TRBJ2-7; D is unresolved. The germline V gene encodes CDR1 MNHEY and CDR2 SVGEGT. The CDR3 has 14 residues. V lost 0 bases to trimming and J lost 2 bases, with 8 bases between them. This CDR3 is CASSYSVGPYEQYF. The CDR3 DNA reads as TGTGCCAGCAGTTACTCGGTCGGCCCCTACGAGCAGTACTTC.

By proportion, this clonotype is medium-sized. This sequence joins TRBV7-2 and TRBJ1-1; 7 nucleotides line up with TRBD1. Germline assignment: CDR1 SGHTA and CDR2 FQGNSA. CDR3 length: 15 residues. V shed 0 bases and J 3 bases; nucleotides not matched to a gene: 4. As DNA, the CDR3 is TGTGCCAGCAGCTTAGCGGAGGGGGCCTACACTGAAGCTTTCTTT. Residues: CASSLAEGAYTEAFF. The variable domain in full, completed from reference TRBV7-2 and TRBJ1-1, reads GAGVSQSPSNKVTEKGKDVELRCDPISGHTALYWYRQSLGQGLEFLIYFQGNSAPDKSGLPSDRFSAERTGGSVSTLTIQRTQQEDSAVYLCASSLAEGAYTEAFFGQGTRLTVV.

This clonotype is labeled as large. The chain recombines TRBV27 with TRBJ1-2; the match to TRBD1 covers 7 bases. This CDR3 is built from 20 residues. Trimming cost V 2 bases and J 6 bases; bases outside gene matches: 24. Germline CDR1 is MNHEY and CDR2 is SMNVEV (reference sequence). The CDR3 DNA reads TGTGCCAGCAGTTTAATAAATGGGTTTTGGGCACAGGGGCGGATTGATGGCTACACCTTC. Residues: CASSLINGFWAQGRIDGYTF.

This rearrangement joins TRBV27 to TRBJ1-4, with D possibly being TRBD1 (5 bases). Germline V CDR1 and CDR2: MNHEY, SMNVEV (reference sequence). Deletions cut 6 bases from V and 8 bases from J, with 16 bases between. This CDR3 spans 14 amino acids. The CDR3 DNA reads TGTGCCAGCAGCCCAAATCCCGGGGGAGAAAAACTGTTTTTT. The encoded protein is CASSPNPGGEKLFF.

Only one count was recorded for this clonotype. CDR3 bases: TGTGCCAGCAGCTTAGTGCTTCCAGTCGGCTACACCTTC. It specifies CASSLVLPVGYTF. The rearrangement uses TRBV7-9 and TRBJ1-2; D gene ambiguous. Per the germline V gene, CDR1 is SEHNR and CDR2 is FQNEAQ (reference sequence). The ends were cut back, 1 base at V and 8 bases at J, with 11 bases in the middle. This CDR3 spans 13 amino acids.

This clonotype was observed a handful of times. This chain joins TRBV10-3 and TRBJ1-1; no firm D call. The CDR3 is made up of 13 amino acids. Germline CDR1 ENHRY, CDR2 SYGVKD. V lost 4 bases, J lost 0 bases, and 6 bases lay in between. In nucleotides, the CDR3 is TGTGCCATCAGTGGACTGATGAACACTGAAGCTTTCTTT. This gives the protein CAISGLMNTEAFF.

This clonotype was detected ten times or more. The CDR3 nucleotides are TGTGCCAGCAGTTACCGGGGGGAGGCTGGAAACACCATATATTTT. Translated: CASSYRGEAGNTIYF. J is TRBJ1-3 and V is TRBV6-6; D might be TRBD1 (5 bases). CDR1 and CDR2 from the germline V gene are MNHNY and SVGAGI (reference sequence). V was cut by 2 bases and J by 2 bases, with 10 bases left in between. CDR3 length: 15 amino acids.

This clonotype showed up many times. The chain has TRBV29-1 and TRBJ2-5; no definite D call. CDR3 size: 11 residues. Germline V CDR1 and CDR2: SQVTM, ANQGSEA. V was cut by 4 bases and J by 7 bases, with 10 bases left in between. The CDR3 coding sequence is TGCAGCGTTGTGGTTGTTGGGACCCAGTACTTC. It encodes CSVVVVGTQYF.

This clonotype has more than one count but fewer than ten. DNA of the CDR3: TGTGCCAGCAGCTCTACAGAGAACACTGAAGCTTTCTTT. Translated, it gives CASSSTENTEAFF. This chain connects TRBV7-9 to TRBJ1-1; D unresolved. The length of the CDR3 is 13 residues. V was cut by 4 bases and J by 1 base, with 7 bases left in between. Germline lookup yields CDR1 SEHNR and CDR2 FQNEAQ (reference sequence).

The J gene is TRBJ2-7, the V gene TRBV5-1, with 15 nucleotides matching TRBD2. Unmatched junction bases numbered 6, after V lost 0 bases and J lost 2 bases. The CDR3 totals 18 residues. The germline V gene has CDR1 SGHRS and CDR2 YFSETQ. This CDR3 is CASSLDGLAGGGAYEQYF. CDR3 DNA: TGCGCCAGCAGCTTGGATGGACTAGCGGGGGGGGGCGCCTACGAGCAGTACTTC.

V usage is TRBV28 and J usage is TRBJ2-7, with TRBD1 matching over 7 bases. CDR1 and CDR2 from the germline V gene are MDHEN and SYDVKM. After removal of 3 bases from V and 0 bases from J, the junction contained 2 bases not matched to a gene. The CDR3 length is 14 residues. For the CDR3, the DNA is TGTGCCAGCAGTTTTGGGGACAGCTCCTACGAGCAGTACTTC. This gives the protein CASSFGDSSYEQYF.

In its sample, this clonotype is medium-sized. This chain links TRBV6-2 or TRBV6-3 with TRBJ1-2, with TRBD1 identical over 7 bases. The CDR3 has 15 amino acids. V dropped 6 bases and J dropped 0; count of bases not matched to a gene: 7. The V gene's germline CDR1 is MNHEY and CDR2 SVGEGT. CDR3 in DNA: TGTGCCAGCAGACCAACAGGGGCCTCTAACTATGGCTACACCTTC. Translation: CASRPTGASNYGYTF.

This clonotype was detected only a few times. The V call is TRBV13, the J call TRBJ2-2, with D unclear. CDR3 length: 11 amino acids. Trimming took 5 bases from V and 7 from J, leaving 5 bases between them. The V gene's germline CDR1 is PRHDT and CDR2 FYEKMQ (reference sequence). The CDR3: CASSLHGELFF. In DNA, the CDR3 is TGTGCCAGCAGCCTTCACGGGGAGCTGTTTTTT. The full variable domain, its missing parts supplied by reference TRBV13 and TRBJ2-2, is AAGVIQSPRHLIKEKRETATLKCYPIPRHDTVYWYQQGPGQDPQFLISFYEKMQSDKGSIPDRFSAQQFSDYHSELNMSSLELGDSALYFCASSLHGELFFGEGSRLTVL.

The CDR3 sequence: CASSRNYNEQFF. The CDR3 region has the DNA TGTGCCAGCAGCCGCAACTACAATGAGCAGTTCTTC. J is TRBJ2-1 and V is TRBV7-9; unclear D gene. Germline V CDR1 and CDR2: SEHNR, FQNEAQ (reference sequence). The CDR3 runs 12 residues. V lost 5 bases and J lost 3, with 5 bases in between.